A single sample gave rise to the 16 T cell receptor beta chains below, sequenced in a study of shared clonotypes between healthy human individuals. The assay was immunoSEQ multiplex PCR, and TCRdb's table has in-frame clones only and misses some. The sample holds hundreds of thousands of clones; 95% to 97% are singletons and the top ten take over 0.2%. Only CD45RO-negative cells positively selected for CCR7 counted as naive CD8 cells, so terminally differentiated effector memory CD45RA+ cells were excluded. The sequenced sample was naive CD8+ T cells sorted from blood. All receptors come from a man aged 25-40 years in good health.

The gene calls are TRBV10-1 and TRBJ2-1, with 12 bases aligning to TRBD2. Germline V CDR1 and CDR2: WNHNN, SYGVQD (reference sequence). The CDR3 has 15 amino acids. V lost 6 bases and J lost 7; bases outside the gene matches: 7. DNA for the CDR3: TGCGCCAGCAGAGCTAGCGGGAGGGGGTGGAATGAGCAGTTCTTC. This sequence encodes CASRASGRGWNEQFF.

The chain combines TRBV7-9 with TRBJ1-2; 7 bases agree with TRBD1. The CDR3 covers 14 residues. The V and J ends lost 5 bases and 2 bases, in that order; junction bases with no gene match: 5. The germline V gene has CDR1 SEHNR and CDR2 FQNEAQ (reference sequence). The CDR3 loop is CASSATTGNYGYTF. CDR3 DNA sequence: TGTGCCAGCAGCGCTACGACAGGGAACTATGGCTACACCTTC.

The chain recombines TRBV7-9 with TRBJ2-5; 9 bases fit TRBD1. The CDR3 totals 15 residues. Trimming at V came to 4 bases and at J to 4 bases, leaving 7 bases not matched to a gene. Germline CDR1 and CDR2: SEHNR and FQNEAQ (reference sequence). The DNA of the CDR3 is TGTGCCAGCAGCTCCCTGACAGGGGGGAGAGAGACCCAGTACTTC. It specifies CASSSLTGGRETQYF.

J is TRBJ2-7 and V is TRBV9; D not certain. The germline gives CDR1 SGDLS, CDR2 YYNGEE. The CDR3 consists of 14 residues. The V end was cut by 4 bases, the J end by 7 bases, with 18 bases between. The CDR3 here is CASSPRKLSGEQYF. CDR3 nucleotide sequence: TGTGCCAGCAGCCCCCGCAAGCTGTCCGGAGAGCAGTACTTC.

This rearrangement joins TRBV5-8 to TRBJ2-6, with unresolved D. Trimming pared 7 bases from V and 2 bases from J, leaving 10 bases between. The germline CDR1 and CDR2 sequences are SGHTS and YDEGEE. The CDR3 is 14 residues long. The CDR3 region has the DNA TGTGCCAGCGACGTTGGGACTGGGGCCAACGTCCTGACTTTC. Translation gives CASDVGTGANVLTF.

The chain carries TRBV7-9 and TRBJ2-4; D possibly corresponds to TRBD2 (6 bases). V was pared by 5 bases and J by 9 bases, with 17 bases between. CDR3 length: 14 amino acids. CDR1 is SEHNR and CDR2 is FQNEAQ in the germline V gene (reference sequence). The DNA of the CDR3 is TGTGCCAGCAGCCTAGGAGGGGCGATCGGCATTCAGTACTTC. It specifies CASSLGGAIGIQYF.

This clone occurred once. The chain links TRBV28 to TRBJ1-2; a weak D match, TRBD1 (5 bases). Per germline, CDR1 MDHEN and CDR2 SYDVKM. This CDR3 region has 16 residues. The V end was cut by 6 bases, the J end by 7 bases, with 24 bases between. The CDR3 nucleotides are TGTGCCAGCAGAACCCTTCGACAGCAAAAAAGCGCTGGCTACACCTTC. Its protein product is CASRTLRQQKSAGYTF.

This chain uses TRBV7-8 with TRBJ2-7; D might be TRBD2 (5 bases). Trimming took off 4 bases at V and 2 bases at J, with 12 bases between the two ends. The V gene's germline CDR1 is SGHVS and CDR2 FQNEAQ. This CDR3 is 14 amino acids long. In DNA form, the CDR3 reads TGTGCCAGCAGCTCGGGGTACACACCCTACGAGCAGTACTTC. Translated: CASSSGYTPYEQYF.

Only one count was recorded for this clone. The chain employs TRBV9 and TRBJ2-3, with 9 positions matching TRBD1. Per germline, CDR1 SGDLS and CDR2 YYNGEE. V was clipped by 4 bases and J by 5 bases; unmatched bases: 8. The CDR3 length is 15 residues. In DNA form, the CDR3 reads TGTGCCAGCAGCCCTGACAGGGGGTTTATAGATACGCAGTATTTT. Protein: CASSPDRGFIDTQYF.

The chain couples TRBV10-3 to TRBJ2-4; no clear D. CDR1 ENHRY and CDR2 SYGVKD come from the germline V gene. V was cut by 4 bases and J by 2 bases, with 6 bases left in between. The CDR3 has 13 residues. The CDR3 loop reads CAISGGPKNIQYF. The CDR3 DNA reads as TGTGCCATCAGTGGTGGGCCCAAAAACATTCAGTACTTC.

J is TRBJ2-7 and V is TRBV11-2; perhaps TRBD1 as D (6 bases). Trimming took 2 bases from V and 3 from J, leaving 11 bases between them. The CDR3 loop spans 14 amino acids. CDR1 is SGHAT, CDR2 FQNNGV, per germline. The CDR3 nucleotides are TGTGCCAGCAGCTTAATGGGGGCAAGCTACGAGCAGTACTTC. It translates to CASSLMGASYEQYF.

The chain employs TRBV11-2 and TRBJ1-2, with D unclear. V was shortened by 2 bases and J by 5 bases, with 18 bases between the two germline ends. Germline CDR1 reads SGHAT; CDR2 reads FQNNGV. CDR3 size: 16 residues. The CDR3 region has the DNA TGTGCCAGCAGCTTATTTGGGGAAGTACGGGATTATGGCTACACCTTC. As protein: CASSLFGEVRDYGYTF.

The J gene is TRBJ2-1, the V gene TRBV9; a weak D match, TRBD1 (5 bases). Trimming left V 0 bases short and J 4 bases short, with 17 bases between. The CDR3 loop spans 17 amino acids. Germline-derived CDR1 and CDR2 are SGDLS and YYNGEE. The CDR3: CASSVAVQVNSYNEQFF. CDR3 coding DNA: TGTGCCAGCAGCGTAGCTGTACAGGTGAATTCTTACAATGAGCAGTTCTTC. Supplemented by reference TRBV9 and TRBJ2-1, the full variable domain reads DSGVTQTPKHLITATGQRVTLRCSPRSGDLSVYWYQQSLDQGLQFLIQYYNGEERAKGNILERFSAQQFPDLHSELNLSSLELGDSALYFCASSVAVQVNSYNEQFFGPGTRLTVL.

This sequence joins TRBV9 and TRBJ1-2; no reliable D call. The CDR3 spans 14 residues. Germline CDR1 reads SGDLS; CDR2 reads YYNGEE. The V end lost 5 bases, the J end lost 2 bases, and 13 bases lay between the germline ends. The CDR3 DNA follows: TGTGCCAGCAGGGGGAGAGGGATAAACTATGGCTACACCTTC. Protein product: CASRGRGINYGYTF.

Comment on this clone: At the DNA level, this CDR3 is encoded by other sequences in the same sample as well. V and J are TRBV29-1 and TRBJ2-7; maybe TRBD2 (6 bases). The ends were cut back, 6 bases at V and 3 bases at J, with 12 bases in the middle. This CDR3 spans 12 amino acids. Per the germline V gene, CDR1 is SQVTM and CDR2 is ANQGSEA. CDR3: CSVVGGGYEQYF. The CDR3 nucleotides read TGCAGCGTCGTGGGGGGAGGCTACGAGCAGTACTTC.

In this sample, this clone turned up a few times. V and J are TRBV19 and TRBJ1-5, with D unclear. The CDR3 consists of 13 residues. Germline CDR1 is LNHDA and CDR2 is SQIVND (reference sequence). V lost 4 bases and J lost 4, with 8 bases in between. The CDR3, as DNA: TGTGCCAGTAGTAAGATGCCAAATCAGCCCCAGCATTTT. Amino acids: CASSKMPNQPQHF.